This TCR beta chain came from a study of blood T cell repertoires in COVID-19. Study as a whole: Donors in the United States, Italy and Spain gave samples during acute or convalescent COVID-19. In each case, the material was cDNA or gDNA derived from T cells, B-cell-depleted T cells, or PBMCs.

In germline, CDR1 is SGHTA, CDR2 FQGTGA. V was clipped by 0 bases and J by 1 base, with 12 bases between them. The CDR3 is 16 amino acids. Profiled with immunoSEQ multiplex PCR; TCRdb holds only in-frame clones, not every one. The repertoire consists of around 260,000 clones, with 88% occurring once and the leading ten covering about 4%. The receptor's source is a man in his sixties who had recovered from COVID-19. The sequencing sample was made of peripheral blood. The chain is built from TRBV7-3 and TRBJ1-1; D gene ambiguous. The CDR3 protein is CASSLTVPRGNTEAFF. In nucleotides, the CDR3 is TGTGCCAGCAGCTTAACGGTGCCAAGAGGGAACACTGAAGCTTTCTTT.